Listed below are T cell receptor beta chains from one sample, sequenced in a study of cytomegalovirus exposure and HLA in healthy donors. Using immunoSEQ multiplex PCR, the repertoire was profiled, and TCRdb retains in-frame clones only, with some absent. Of roughly 100,000 clones in the sample, 64% were seen once. The sample comprised PBMCs. These receptors originate from a man aged 55 to 70 in good health and CMV-seronegative. The CDR3 runs from the conserved cysteine through the conserved F or W. D genes are given only for firm matches. Only some rows state a clone size, as once, few, many or a class for expanded clones.

V: TRBV2
size: .
D: TRBD1
J: TRBJ1-2
DNA: TGTGCCAGCAGTGGACGGACAGGGAACTATGGCTACACCTTC
CDR3: CASSGRTGNYGYTF

V: TRBV6-6
size: .
D: .
J: TRBJ1-1
DNA: TGTGCCAGCAGCCTTACGACAGGTTTGAACACTGAAGCTTTCTTT
CDR3: CASSLTTGLNTEAFF

V: TRBV5-6
size: .
D: .
J: TRBJ2-7
DNA: TGTGTCAGCAGCTTGGCAGGGCGAAATTCAGCTTACGAGCAGTACTTC
CDR3: CVSSLAGRNSAYEQYF

V: TRBV28
size: .
D: .
J: TRBJ2-1
DNA: TGTGCCAGCAGTTCCCTCTCCTACAATGAGCAGTTCTTC
CDR3: CASSSLSYNEQFF

V: TRBV7-9
size: few
D: TRBD2
J: TRBJ2-1
DNA: TGTGCCAGCAGCTGGGGACTAGCGGGGGCAAGCTACAATGAGCAGTTCTTC
CDR3: CASSWGLAGASYNEQFF

V: TRBV2
size: .
D: TRBD1
J: TRBJ2-7
DNA: TGTGCCAGTGGACAGGATGCGTACGAGCAGTACTTC
CDR3: CASGQDAYEQYF

V: TRBV10-3
size: .
D: TRBD2
J: TRBJ2-7
DNA: TGTGCCGTGCTCCCTGGACTAGCGGGAGCGTACGAGCAGTACTTC
CDR3: CAVLPGLAGAYEQYF

V: TRBV7-2
size: few
D: TRBD1
J: TRBJ1-6
DNA: TGTGCCAGCAGCCGTGGGACAGGGGGCGATTCACCCCTCCACTTT
CDR3: CASSRGTGGDSPLHF

V: TRBV14
size: .
D: .
J: TRBJ1-2
DNA: TGTGCCAGCAGCCCCTTCCGGGGGGCGGGCTACACCTTC
CDR3: CASSPFRGAGYTF

V: TRBV5-4
size: .
D: .
J: TRBJ1-2
DNA: TGTGCCAGCAGCTTGGTGCCCCTGGGCGGCTACACCTTC
CDR3: CASSLVPLGGYTF

V: TRBV5-1
size: .
D: TRBD1
J: TRBJ1-1
DNA: TGCGCCAGCAGCCCTGGACAGGGTTTAAACACTGAAGCTTTCTTT
CDR3: CASSPGQGLNTEAFF

V: TRBV11-2
size: once
D: .
J: TRBJ1-1
DNA: TGTGCCAGCAGCTTATCGTGGAGACAGGCTGAAGCTTTCTTT
CDR3: CASSLSWRQAEAFF

V: TRBV5-1
size: .
D: .
J: TRBJ2-2
DNA: TGCGCCAGCAGATCAACAGCGAACACCGGGGAGCTGTTTTTT
CDR3: CASRSTANTGELFF

V: TRBV19
size: .
D: TRBD1
J: TRBJ2-7
DNA: TGTGCCAGTAGGCTCGCCGGGACAGGGCCCTCCTACGAGCAGTACTTC
CDR3: CASRLAGTGPSYEQYF

V: TRBV27
size: .
D: .
J: TRBJ1-1
DNA: TGTGCCAGCAGTTTTATACTAGGGGGTAGCACTGAAGCTTTCTTT
CDR3: CASSFILGGSTEAFF

V: TRBV11-1
size: .
D: TRBD1
J: TRBJ2-2
DNA: TGTGCCAGCAGCTGGGCCGGGACAGAGAGGACCGGGGAGCTGTTTTTT
CDR3: CASSWAGTERTGELFF

V: TRBV5-8
size: .
D: .
J: TRBJ2-7
DNA: TGTGCCAGCAGCTTGGTGCAGGGCCGAACCGAGCAGTACTTC
CDR3: CASSLVQGRTEQYF

V: TRBV28
size: .
D: .
J: TRBJ1-2
DNA: TGTGCCAGCAGTTTATATCAGGGCGGCTATGGCTACACCTTC
CDR3: CASSLYQGGYGYTF

V: TRBV2
size: .
D: TRBD1
J: TRBJ2-7
DNA: TGTGCCAGCAGTGGCGACAGGGGCCTGTTCTACGAGCAGTACTTC
CDR3: CASSGDRGLFYEQYF

V: TRBV6-1
size: .
D: .
J: TRBJ1-4
DNA: TGTGCCAGCAGTGAGTCCAGGCGTACTGAAAAACTGTTTTTT
CDR3: CASSESRRTEKLFF

V: TRBV6-5
size: few
D: .
J: TRBJ2-7
DNA: TGTGCCAGCAGTGAGACGGGAATCTACGAGCAGTACTTC
CDR3: CASSETGIYEQYF

V: TRBV6-6
size: .
D: .
J: TRBJ1-1
DNA: TGTGCCAGCAAACGGACAGAGGACACTGAAGCTTTCTTT
CDR3: CASKRTEDTEAFF

V: TRBV5-5
size: .
D: TRBD1
J: TRBJ2-7
DNA: TGTGCCAGCAGCTTTGGGGTCCCGGGACAGGGGGCCTACGAGCAGTACTTC
CDR3: CASSFGVPGQGAYEQYF

V: TRBV21-1
size: .
D: .
J: TRBJ2-5
DNA: TGTGCCAGCAGCAAACCGCCAGGGGTGGTAGAGACCCAGTACTTC
CDR3: CASSKPPGVVETQYF

V: TRBV5-1
size: .
D: .
J: TRBJ1-6
DNA: TGCGCCAGCAGCTTACAGGCAATTAGCTCCTATAATTCACCCCTCCACTTT
CDR3: CASSLQAISSYNSPLHF

V: TRBV13
size: .
D: TRBD1
J: TRBJ2-3
DNA: TGTGCCAGCAGCAGCCCGATCGCGGGACAGGGGTGGGGTACGCAGTATTTT
CDR3: CASSSPIAGQGWGTQYF

V: TRBV19
size: .
D: .
J: TRBJ1-5
DNA: TGTGCCAGTGATGTGGGAGGTGCTAGCAATCAGCCCCAGCATTTT
CDR3: CASDVGGASNQPQHF